The 21 T cell receptor beta chains presented below share a single source sample, sequenced in a study of T cell repertoires in cytomegalovirus infection. TCRdb re-called the reads through MiXCR, storing one row per CDR3 protein. The sample has about 920,000 distinct CDR3 sequences, approximately 32% seen once. The antigens of these receptors remain unknown. This sample comprised cultured CD8+ T cells from PBMCs, obtained from culture after CMV antigen stimulation. The source of these receptors is a human donor in good health (CMV status not recorded). Some clones in this sample may be carry-over from other donors' samples.

The rearrangement links TRBV19 to TRBJ1-1; 10 nucleotides match TRBD1. This CDR3 comprises 16 residues. Germline V gene data show CDR1 as LNHDA and CDR2 as SQIVND (reference sequence). The trim removed 4 bases at V and 4 bases at J, leaving 9 bases unmatched. The CDR3 loop reads CASSRGQGTWGTEAFF. In DNA, the CDR3 is TGTGCCAGTAGTAGGGGACAGGGGACGTGGGGCACTGAAGCTTTCTTT.

This clonotype was detected many times. V is TRBV6-1 and J is TRBJ2-5; D is possibly TRBD2 (5 bases). The germline gives CDR1 MNHNS, CDR2 SASEGT. The germline V and J ends were trimmed by 6 bases and 4 bases, with 21 bases remaining between them. This CDR3 is built from 16 residues. CDR3: CASSPRSGYRAETQYF. The CDR3 nucleotides read TGTGCCAGCAGCCCCCGGAGCGGCTATAGGGCAGAGACCCAGTACTTC.

The rearrangement uses TRBV29-1 and TRBJ2-5; no clear D. The V gene's germline CDR1 is SQVTM and CDR2 ANQGSEA. Trimming removed 0 bases from V and 5 bases from J, with 13 bases in between. The CDR3 has 14 amino acids. The CDR3 DNA sequence: TGCAGCGTTGAAGATTCGACCGGTATTGAGACCCAGTACTTC. This encodes CSVEDSTGIETQYF.

A word on this clonotype: One end of the junction is discordant with germline, which a read error may explain. The chain links TRBV7-2 to TRBJ1-3; D is uncertain. CDR1 is SGHTA, CDR2 FQGNSA, per germline. This CDR3 has 14 amino acids. The DNA of the CDR3 is TGTGCCAACAGCCCCATGAGCTCTGGAAACACCATATATTTT. It translates to CANSPMSSGNTIYF.

The chain employs TRBV10-3 and TRBJ2-5; D remains ambiguous. The V end lost 0 bases, the J end lost 5 bases, and 16 bases lay between the germline ends. The germline CDR1 and CDR2 sequences are ENHRY and SYGVKD. CDR3 length equals 16 residues. The CDR3 DNA reads TGTGCCATCAGTGAGTCTGTAGGATATTCGCGGGAGACCCAGTACTTC. The encoded protein is CAISESVGYSRETQYF.

In its sample, this clonotype was seen many times. The V gene is TRBV27, the J gene TRBJ1-5, with D possibly being TRBD1 (5 bases). The germline CDR1 and CDR2 sequences are MNHEY and SMNVEV (reference sequence). This CDR3 contains 14 residues. The V and J ends lost 0 bases and 3 bases respectively, with 6 bases between them. In DNA form, the CDR3 reads TGTGCCAGCAGTTTATCAGGACACAATCAGCCCCAGCATTTT. Translated, it gives CASSLSGHNQPQHF.

The table lists this clonotype with a few counts. The chain uses TRBV6-2 or TRBV6-3 and TRBJ2-5; 12 bases are a match to TRBD2. Germline assignment: CDR1 MNHEY and CDR2 SVGEGT. The CDR3 length is 16 residues. J gave up 1 base and V 6 bases, and 6 bases lay outside the gene matches. The CDR3 DNA sequence: TGTGCCAGCAGACTAGCGGGGGGCCTAATCCAAGAGACCCAGTACTTC. It specifies CASRLAGGLIQETQYF.

This clonotype was picked up a small number of times. The chain combines TRBV7-8 with TRBJ1-5, with TRBD1 identical over 8 bases. The V and J ends lost 5 bases and 7 bases, in that order; junction bases with no gene match: 16. The CDR3 runs to 17 residues. CDR1 and CDR2 (germline): SGHVS, FQNEAQ. CDR3 nucleotide sequence: TGTGCCAGCAGCGCTCAAGGGCAGGGGGCCCTCGGGCAGCCCCAGCATTTT. This translates into CASSAQGQGALGQPQHF.

The chain has TRBV7-6 and TRBJ2-5; D gene ambiguous. Per the germline V gene, CDR1 is SGHVS and CDR2 is FNYEAQ. V dropped 5 bases and J dropped 1 base, with 14 bases sitting between them. The CDR3 is made up of 15 amino acids. The CDR3 region is CASSRTTYTQETQYF. The CDR3 nucleotides read TGTGCCAGCAGCCGGACGACATACACCCAAGAGACCCAGTACTTC.

The rearrangement uses TRBV27 and TRBJ1-4; D gene unclear. Germline loops: CDR1 MNHEY, CDR2 SMNVEV (reference sequence). Deletions cut 0 bases from V and 4 bases from J, with 3 bases between. The CDR3 spans 13 residues. CDR3 nucleotide sequence: TGTGCCAGCAGTTTATCGGTTAATGAAAAACTGTTTTTT. It translates to CASSLSVNEKLFF.

The V gene is TRBV19, the J gene TRBJ1-5; the D is unclear. The V end was cut by 4 bases, the J end by 3 bases, with 13 bases between. This CDR3 region has 15 residues. Looked up from germline, CDR1 is LNHDA and CDR2 is SQIVND (reference sequence). The chain's CDR3 is CASSKVTLSNQPQHF. CDR3 in DNA: TGTGCCAGTAGTAAAGTGACACTTTCCAATCAGCCCCAGCATTTT. The full variable domain, completed using reference TRBV19 and TRBJ1-5, is DGGITQSPKYLFRKEGQNVTLSCEQNLNHDAMYWYRQDPGQGLRLIYYSQIVNDFQKGDIAEGYSVSREKKESFPLTVTSAQKNPTAFYLCASSKVTLSNQPQHFGDGTRLSIL.

J is TRBJ2-6 and V is TRBV6-6; D is unresolved. In germline, CDR1 is MNHNY, CDR2 SVGAGI (reference sequence). The V end was cut by 2 bases, the J end by 8 bases, with 13 bases between. The CDR3 has 15 residues. The CDR3 here is CASSYLSLATNVLTF. The CDR3 nucleotides read TGTGCCAGCAGTTACCTCTCCTTGGCGACCAACGTCCTGACTTTC.

This clonotype appeared a few times. The CDR3: CASSSIDRGLYGYTF. As DNA, the CDR3 is TGTGCCAGCAGTTCAATCGACAGGGGGCTTTATGGCTACACCTTC. V usage is TRBV6-1 and J usage is TRBJ1-2, with TRBD1 identical over 10 bases. CDR3 size: 15 residues. The ends lost 5 bases at V and 5 bases at J; junction bases unmatched: 8. Germline CDR1 reads MNHNS; CDR2 reads SASEGT.

At least ten counts were recorded for this clonotype. The V call is TRBV7-2, the J call TRBJ1-3; 9 nucleotides line up with TRBD1. Germline V gives CDR1 SGHTA, CDR2 FQGNSA. Trimming took 1 base from V and 4 from J; bases not matched to a gene: 2. The CDR3 spans 15 residues. The CDR3 region is CASSLDRGRGNTIYF. For the CDR3, the DNA is TGTGCCAGCAGCTTAGACAGGGGGCGAGGAAACACCATATATTTT.

The V gene is TRBV5-5, the J gene TRBJ1-5; TRBD1 might be the D (5 bases). The V end was cut by 0 bases, the J end by 3 bases, with 10 bases between. This CDR3 spans 15 amino acids. The germline V gene encodes CDR1 SGHKS and CDR2 YYEKEE (reference sequence). The CDR3 coding sequence is TGTGCCAGCAGCTTGGAATCAGGGTACAATCAGCCCCAGCATTTT. Translation: CASSLESGYNQPQHF.

This clonotype came up a few times. The chain has TRBV5-5 and TRBJ1-5; 8 nucleotides agree with TRBD1. Trimming removed 4 bases from V and 2 bases from J; junction bases left unmatched: 14. Germline V CDR1 and CDR2: SGHKS, YYEKEE (reference sequence). The CDR3 runs 18 residues. The CDR3 spells CASSVDREYSYGNQPQHF. The CDR3 nucleotides read TGTGCCAGCAGCGTGGACAGGGAGTACTCATATGGCAATCAGCCCCAGCATTTT.

This clonotype showed up just a few times. The chain links TRBV20-1 to TRBJ2-3, with D perhaps matching TRBD2 (5 bases). The CDR3 totals 14 residues. The germline CDR1 and CDR2 sequences are DFQATT and SNEGSKA (reference sequence). Trimming pared 3 bases from V and 4 bases from J, leaving 14 bases between. The CDR3 region has the DNA TGCAGTGCTAGTGTTCCTCGGGGTCCAGATACGCAGTATTTT. This codes for CSASVPRGPDTQYF.

The chain couples TRBV9 to TRBJ1-6, with no clear D. CDR1 is SGDLS and CDR2 is YYNGEE in the germline V gene. V was cut by 0 bases and J by 0 bases, with 10 bases left in between. The CDR3 is made up of 17 amino acids. This CDR3 is CASSVEGRSSYNSPLHF. CDR3 DNA sequence: TGTGCCAGCAGCGTAGAAGGCAGGAGCTCCTATAATTCACCCCTCCACTTT.

In its sample, this clonotype was seen many times. This sequence joins TRBV7-9 and TRBJ1-5; a possible D gene is TRBD1 (5 bases). Germline lookup yields CDR1 SEHNR and CDR2 FQNEAQ (reference sequence). Trimming took 11 bases from V and 4 from J, leaving 12 bases between them. The CDR3 length is 12 residues. The CDR3 coding sequence is TGTGCCGCGGGGGAGGGTAATCAGCCCCAGCATTTT. Translation gives CAAGEGNQPQHF.

With regard to this clonotype: A much larger clone sits a single nucleotide away, making a read error possible. This chain joins TRBV6-5 and TRBJ2-3, with 7 nucleotides matching TRBD2. Trimming cost V 3 bases and J 0 bases; bases outside gene matches: 6. CDR1 and CDR2 (germline): MNHEY, SVGAGI. The CDR3 sequence is 16 residues long. The CDR3 sequence is CASSYWAGESTDTQYF. In DNA form, the CDR3 reads TGTGCCAGCAGTTATTGGGCGGGGGAGAGCACAGATACGCAGTATTTT.

The gene calls are TRBV12-3 or TRBV12-4 and TRBJ2-5; TRBD1 matches at 7 bases. The J segment lost 3 bases and the V segment lost 6 bases, leaving 4 bases of the junction unmatched. The CDR3 sequence is 13 residues long. The CDR3 reads CASRTGTEETQYF. The CDR3 nucleotides read TGTGCCAGCAGAACCGGGACAGAAGAGACCCAGTACTTC.